Following are 27 T cell receptor beta chains from one sample sequenced in a study of cytomegalovirus exposure and HLA in healthy donors. Primers for the PCR totalled 60 Vbeta and 13 Jbeta. Using immunoSEQ multiplex PCR, the repertoire was profiled, and TCRdb retains in-frame clones only, with some absent. This sample carries more than 40,000 clones, over 75% of them seen once, and the ten largest clones take approximately 2.8%. Sequencing was performed on PBMCs. All receptors come from a man between 45 and 60 years old in good health and CMV-seronegative.

The chain has TRBV7-3 and TRBJ1-1, with TRBD1 identical over 9 bases. The CDR3 sequence is 13 residues long. Germline V CDR1 and CDR2: SGHTA, FQGTGA. Trimming took 6 bases from V and 8 from J; bases not matched to a gene: 7. In DNA, the CDR3 is TGTGCCAGCAGTATACCGGGACAGGGAGAAGCTTTCTTT. Its protein is CASSIPGQGEAFF.

The gene calls are TRBV2 and TRBJ2-5; 11 positions match TRBD1. Trimming removed 8 bases from V and 5 bases from J; junction bases left unmatched: 7. This CDR3 has 14 amino acids. Germline CDR1 reads SNHLY; CDR2 reads FYNNEI. The CDR3 sequence: CASGDRGNRETQYF. CDR3 nucleotide sequence: TGTGCCAGCGGGGACAGGGGGAATCGGGAGACCCAGTACTTC.

The CDR3 DNA reads TGTGCCAGCAGCTTAGAAGGGTCGGGAGGGAACAATGAGCAGTTCTTC. This gives the protein CASSLEGSGGNNEQFF. This rearrangement joins TRBV11-1 to TRBJ2-1, with 8 bases that match TRBD2. Unmatched junction bases numbered 7, after V lost 1 base and J lost 5 bases. The germline V gene has CDR1 SGHAT and CDR2 FQDESV (reference sequence). The CDR3 is made up of 16 amino acids.

This clone showed up just once. V and J are TRBV4-3 and TRBJ1-1; a weak D match, TRBD1 (5 bases). Deletions cut 0 bases from V and 4 bases from J, with 9 bases between. The V gene's germline CDR1 is LGHNA and CDR2 YSLEER. The CDR3 is 14 residues long. This CDR3 reads CASSQDGGGTEAFF. CDR3 DNA sequence: TGCGCCAGCAGCCAAGATGGGGGAGGCACTGAAGCTTTCTTT.

J is TRBJ1-2 and V is TRBV28; no clear D. The CDR3 contains 13 residues. Germline-derived CDR1 and CDR2 are MDHEN and SYDVKM. Trimming took off 5 bases at V and 6 bases at J, with 13 bases between the two ends. The CDR3 reads CASSLHQVNGYTF. CDR3 nucleotides: TGTGCCAGCAGTCTCCACCAGGTTAATGGCTACACCTTC.

The rearrangement links TRBV5-1 to TRBJ2-2; 11 bases map to TRBD1. The junction had 8 bases not matched to a gene; V was cut back by 0 bases and J by 7 bases. There are 17 residues in the CDR3. Germline V lookup: CDR1 SGHRS, CDR2 YFSETQ. This CDR3 is CASSLAADRGLVGELFF. The CDR3 coding sequence is TGCGCCAGCAGCTTGGCCGCGGACAGGGGGCTGGTCGGGGAGCTGTTTTTT.

The chain recombines TRBV4-3 with TRBJ1-1; D is perhaps TRBD1 (5 bases). The CDR3 is 12 amino acids. CDR1 and CDR2 from the germline V gene are LGHNA and YSLEER. Trimming pared 4 bases from V and 10 bases from J, leaving 13 bases between. CDR3 loop: CASSLKGRGAFF. Here the CDR3 DNA reads TGCGCCAGCAGCCTAAAGGGGAGGGGAGCTTTCTTT.

A few counts support this clone. V and J are TRBV4-2 and TRBJ2-1; D ambiguous. The V and J ends lost 1 base and 10 bases respectively, with 11 bases between them. CDR3 size: 13 residues. CDR1 and CDR2 from the germline V gene are LGHNA and YNFKEQ. CDR3 sequence: CASSQAPTSEQFF. DNA of the CDR3: TGTGCCAGCAGCCAAGCCCCTACCTCGGAGCAGTTCTTC.

The V and J genes are TRBV28 and TRBJ1-2; D possibly corresponds to TRBD1 (6 bases). Germline V gives CDR1 MDHEN, CDR2 SYDVKM. The CDR3 spans 16 residues. Trimming took 4 bases from V and 6 from J, leaving 21 bases between them. The CDR3 coding sequence is TGTGCCAGCAGTTCCCACAACCAGGGGTTTTGGAATGGCTACACCTTC. This translates into CASSSHNQGFWNGYTF.

In DNA, the CDR3 is TGTGCCAGTAGTATGATGGGACTAGCGTCGGGCGAGCAGTACTTC. It yields the protein CASSMMGLASGEQYF. The genes are TRBV19 and TRBJ2-7; 10 bases align to TRBD2. The V gene's germline CDR1 is LNHDA and CDR2 SQIVND (reference sequence). J gave up 6 bases and V 3 bases, and 8 bases lay outside the gene matches. This CDR3 contains 15 residues.

The chain links TRBV13 to TRBJ1-2; D remains ambiguous. Germline-derived CDR1 and CDR2 are PRHDT and FYEKMQ (reference sequence). V gave up 0 bases and J gave up 8 bases, with 10 bases separating them. There are 13 residues in the CDR3. Written as DNA, the CDR3 is TGTGCCAGCAGCTTAGGTTCAGAATTCGGCTACACCTTC. Its protein product is CASSLGSEFGYTF.

The chain combines TRBV7-2 with TRBJ2-3; 13 bases line up with TRBD2. The germline gives CDR1 SGHTA, CDR2 FQGNSA. Trimming cost V 3 bases and J 6 bases; bases outside gene matches: 9. The CDR3 loop spans 17 amino acids. DNA of the CDR3: TGTGCCAGCAGCTTGGGGACTAGCGGGATCCTGTTGGATACGCAGTATTTT. The encoded protein is CASSLGTSGILLDTQYF.

This CDR3 reads CASSLSGLWYEQYF. The CDR3 coding sequence is TGTGCCAGCAGCCTCTCGGGACTATGGTACGAGCAGTACTTC. The J gene is TRBJ2-7, the V gene TRBV5-6, with TRBD2 matching over 7 bases. Germline CDR1 SGHDT, CDR2 YYEEEE. The CDR3 is 14 amino acids. J was trimmed by 4 bases and V by 4 bases; bases with no gene match: 8.

The V gene is TRBV5-1, the J gene TRBJ1-4; D unclear. CDR3 size: 15 residues. Trimming stripped 4 bases from V and 2 bases from J, with 12 bases between. Germline loops: CDR1 SGHRS, CDR2 YFSETQ. The chain's CDR3 is CASSPGEFTNEKLFF. CDR3 sequence (DNA): TGCGCCAGCAGCCCGGGAGAGTTCACTAATGAAAAACTGTTTTTT.

As concerns this clone: At one end the junction does not follow the germline gene, possibly because of a read error. This chain connects TRBV7-9 to TRBJ2-7; possibly TRBD1 for D (5 bases). CDR3 length: 15 amino acids. In germline, CDR1 is SEHNR, CDR2 FQNEAQ (reference sequence). Written as DNA, the CDR3 is TGTTCCAGCAGCTTACCCTGGGGCAGCTCCTACGAGCAGTACTTC. It is translated as CSSSLPWGSSYEQYF.

V usage is TRBV19 and J usage is TRBJ1-1; 10 positions match TRBD1. This CDR3 is built from 16 residues. Germline V CDR1 and CDR2: LNHDA, SQIVND (reference sequence). Trimming cost V 5 bases and J 0 bases; bases outside gene matches: 6. The CDR3: CASSLAGQGLNTEAFF. CDR3 DNA: TGTGCCAGTAGTCTAGCGGGACAGGGGTTGAACACTGAAGCTTTCTTT.

A single count supports this clone. The chain has TRBV7-8 and TRBJ2-1, with D perhaps TRBD2 (5 bases). The CDR3 has 17 amino acids. The germline V gene has CDR1 SGHVS and CDR2 FQNEAQ. Trimming left V 4 bases short and J 0 bases short, with 16 bases between. The DNA for the CDR3 is TGTGCCAGCAGCTCTCCCCCCGGGGAAAGCTCCTACAATGAGCAGTTCTTC. This gives the protein CASSSPPGESSYNEQFF. Combining the CDR3 with reference TRBV7-8 and TRBJ2-1 gives the whole variable domain GAGVSQSPRYKVAKRGQDVALRCDPISGHVSLFWYQQALGQGPEFLTYFQNEAQLDKSGLPSDRFFAERPEGSVSTLKIQRTQQEDSAVYLCASSSPPGESSYNEQFFGPGTRLTVL.

This chain uses TRBV5-4 with TRBJ1-1; tentative D call: TRBD1 (6 bases). Trimming stripped 4 bases from V and 3 bases from J, with 10 bases between. Germline lookup yields CDR1 SGHNT and CDR2 YYREEE (reference sequence). The CDR3 sequence is 13 residues long. The CDR3 protein is CASSLTGYTEAFF. The CDR3 DNA reads as TGTGCCAGCAGCCTCACAGGGTACACTGAAGCTTTCTTT.

The rearrangement joins TRBV5-5 to TRBJ1-5, with 9 bases that match TRBD1. There are 15 residues in the CDR3. The ends lost 5 bases at V and 5 bases at J; junction bases unmatched: 8. Germline V gene lookup returns CDR1 SGHKS and CDR2 YYEKEE (reference sequence). CDR3 region: CASRPDRGYDQPQHF. The CDR3 DNA sequence: TGTGCCAGCAGACCGGACAGGGGCTACGATCAGCCCCAGCATTTT.

V is TRBV29-1 and J is TRBJ2-7, with 10 positions matching TRBD1. After removal of 4 bases from V and 3 bases from J, the junction contained 3 bases not matched to a gene. CDR1 SQVTM and CDR2 ANQGSEA come from the germline V gene. The CDR3 covers 13 residues. CDR3 DNA sequence: TGCAGCGTTGCCCGGACAGGGGGCTACGAGCAGTACTTC. As protein: CSVARTGGYEQYF.

V gene TRBV28 combines with J gene TRBJ2-7, with TRBD1 matching 7 bases. CDR1 and CDR2 from the germline V gene are MDHEN and SYDVKM. The CDR3 has 14 amino acids. V lost 6 bases and J lost 1; bases outside the gene matches: 6. In DNA, the CDR3 is TGTGCCAGCAGGGGGGACAGTTTTTCCTACGAGCAGTACTTC. It yields the protein CASRGDSFSYEQYF. Full variable domain (outside the CDR3, taken from reference TRBV28 and TRBJ2-7): DVKVTQSSRYLVKRTGEKVFLECVQDMDHENMFWYRQDPGLGLRLIYFSYDVKMKEKGDIPEGYSVSREKKERFSLILESASTNQTSMYLCASRGDSFSYEQYFGPGTRLTVT.

The rearrangement links TRBV7-6 to TRBJ1-1, with TRBD1 matching over 9 bases. CDR3 length equals 14 residues. V lost 5 bases, J lost 1 base, and 2 bases stayed unmatched. The germline CDR1 and CDR2 sequences are SGHVS and FNYEAQ. The CDR3 is CASSLTGGNTEAFF. In nucleotides, the CDR3 is TGTGCCAGCAGCCTGACAGGGGGGAACACTGAAGCTTTCTTT.

The V call is TRBV30, the J call TRBJ1-5; the D gene is possibly TRBD1 (6 bases). Trimming stripped 2 bases from V and 7 bases from J, with 12 bases between. The germline V gene encodes CDR1 GTSNPN and CDR2 SVGIG (reference sequence). The CDR3 loop spans 13 amino acids. The CDR3 bases are TGTGCCTGGAGTCTCCAGGGGAACCAGCCCCAGCATTTT. Translated, it gives CAWSLQGNQPQHF.

The chain carries TRBV5-4 and TRBJ1-1, with D maybe TRBD1 (6 bases). The germline V gene encodes CDR1 SGHNT and CDR2 YYREEE (reference sequence). The CDR3 sequence is 12 residues long. The V gene lost 4 bases and the J gene lost 6 bases, with 10 bases spanning the gap. The CDR3 here is CASSLDSAEAFF. The CDR3 nucleotides are TGTGCCAGCAGCCTGGACAGTGCTGAAGCTTTCTTT.

The chain employs TRBV5-1 and TRBJ1-5, with D possibly being TRBD1 (5 bases). This CDR3 spans 15 amino acids. Trimming removed 0 bases at V and 2 bases at J, with 9 bases between. Germline V gives CDR1 SGHRS, CDR2 YFSETQ. As DNA, the CDR3 is TGCGCCAGCAGCTTGGAAGGGGTAGGCAATCAGCCCCAGCATTTT. Translated: CASSLEGVGNQPQHF.

Details on this clone: Mismatch with germline at one junction end may stem from a read error. The CDR3 loop reads CSSSLVLGARTGELFF. The CDR3 DNA is TGTTCCAGCAGCTTAGTCCTAGGAGCACGCACCGGGGAGCTGTTTTTT. The chain joins TRBV7-9 to TRBJ2-2; D remains unclear. CDR1 is SEHNR and CDR2 is FQNEAQ in the germline V gene (reference sequence). The CDR3 extends over 16 amino acids.

The chain links TRBV18 to TRBJ1-2, with D perhaps TRBD1 (6 bases). V was clipped by 3 bases and J by 5 bases, with 16 bases between them. CDR1 is KGHSH and CDR2 is LQKENI in the germline V gene. The CDR3 is 15 amino acids. The CDR3 DNA reads TGTGCCAGCTCACCGGCCTCGGACAGCTTTTATGGCTACACCTTC. Amino acid sequence: CASSPASDSFYGYTF. The full variable domain, its missing parts supplied by reference TRBV18 and TRBJ1-2, is NAGVMQNPRHLVRRRGQEARLRCSPMKGHSHVYWYRQLPEEGLKFMVYLQKENIIDESGMPKERFSAEFPKEGPSILRIQQVVRGDSAAYFCASSPASDSFYGYTFGSGTRLTVV.